Below, one TCR beta chain is given with its context. This record comes from a study of blood T cell repertoires in COVID-19. Turning to the study itself: The study drew acute and convalescent COVID-19 samples from the United States, Italy and Spain. Sources were T cells, B-cell-depleted T cells, or PBMCs; the material itself was cDNA or gDNA.

The CDR3 covers 15 residues. CDR1 and CDR2 (germline): MNHEY, SMNVEV (reference sequence). Trimming shortened V by 3 bases and J by 2 bases, and 10 bases separated the two germline ends. Original processing methods: For nucleated cells, counts were estimated from reference gene primer amplification. Assay used: immunoSEQ multiplex PCR; TCRdb lists only in-frame clones, some missing. The D gene and trimming were derived from the DNA, and the V and J assignments and clone size from that table. The sample holds 200,000 to 300,000 clones, less than 90% seen once. This rearrangement joins TRBV27 to TRBJ1-4; D possibly corresponds to TRBD1 (6 bases). The receptor was derived from a man aged 30-40 years with active or convalescent COVID-19. The sequenced sample was peripheral blood. The CDR3 coding sequence is TGTGCCAGCAGTTTGAGTACAGGGACTAATGAAAAACTGTTTTTT. This translates into CASSLSTGTNEKLFF.